This T cell receptor (beta chain) was captured by sequencing in a study of identical twins' blood T cells. Whole-study findings and limits: Shared environment remains a possible cause of twin similarity.

TCRdb independently ran MiXCR on the 5' RACE reads; one entry per CDR3 protein. In the table there are a few hundred thousand distinct CDR3 sequences, about 28% of which are singletons. CDR3 size: 13 residues. V was clipped by 4 bases and J by 3 bases, with 13 bases between them. The V gene's germline CDR1 is DFQATT and CDR2 SNEGSKA (reference sequence). This clonotype was recorded at least ten times. The antigen remains undetermined. The genes are TRBV20-1 and TRBJ2-7, with D possibly TRBD2 on 6 matching bases. The TCR originated in a woman aged 18-49 years in good health. Sequencing was carried out using PBMCs. CDR3 protein: CSAKAGTLYEQYF. The DNA for the CDR3 is TGCAGTGCTAAGGCCGGGACTCTCTACGAGCAGTACTTC.